This T cell receptor beta chain was recorded in a study of blood T cell repertoires in COVID-19. Overall study context: Acute-phase and convalescent COVID-19 samples originated in the United States, Italy and Spain. The analysed material was cDNA or gDNA that came from T cells, B-cell-depleted T cells, or PBMCs.

As handled by the study authors: Quantification of nucleated cells was approximated via reference gene primer amplification. Sequencing was performed with immunoSEQ multiplex PCR; in TCRdb, only in-frame clones are kept and a portion is missing. V, J and clone size were drawn from that table, and D and trimming were deduced from the DNA. In the table there are over 350,000 clones, 75% to 90% of which are singletons. The CDR3 consists of 14 residues. Germline CDR1 and CDR2: SGHRS and YFSETQ. V lost 4 bases to trimming and J lost 1 base, with 12 bases between them. Sequenced sample: peripheral blood. The rearrangement links TRBV5-1 to TRBJ2-7; the D gene is possibly TRBD1 (5 bases). This sequence was found in a woman in her twenties or thirties with acute or convalescent COVID-19. CDR3 nucleotide sequence: TGCGCCAGCAGCATCACAGGAGCGTCCTACGAGCAGTACTTC. This sequence encodes CASSITGASYEQYF.